The 30 T cell receptor beta chains listed next were all sequenced from one sample in a study of cytomegalovirus exposure and HLA in healthy donors. 13 Jbeta primers and 60 Vbeta primers were used for the PCR. Only in-frame clones appear in the TCRdb table, and some are missing; sequencing was by immunoSEQ multiplex PCR. The sample has over 85,000 clones, roughly four fifths seen once. The source material was PBMCs. Receptor source: a man aged 30-40 years in good health and CMV-seronegative.

The rearrangement uses TRBV7-7 and TRBJ2-3; TRBD2 is a possible D gene (6 bases). Germline CDR1 reads SSHAT; CDR2 reads FNYEAQ (reference sequence). This CDR3 comprises 15 residues. The V and J ends lost 1 base and 8 bases respectively, with 16 bases between them. CDR3 protein: CASSLGAGVSGTQYF. The CDR3, as DNA: TGTGCCAGCAGCTTAGGAGCGGGCGTTTCTGGTACGCAGTATTTT.

The rearrangement joins TRBV19 to TRBJ2-1, with 8 bases that match TRBD2. The V and J ends lost 0 bases and 4 bases, in that order; junction bases with no gene match: 8. The germline gives CDR1 LNHDA, CDR2 SQIVND (reference sequence). The CDR3 length is 17 residues. The CDR3 DNA is TGTGCCAGTAGTATAGAAGCCGCGGGGGGCTTATACAATGAGCAGTTCTTC. It translates to CASSIEAAGGLYNEQFF.

This chain uses TRBV5-1 with TRBJ2-3; TRBD2 might be the D (6 bases). With 2 bases removed from V and 4 bases from J, the gap between germline ends came to 26 bases. The CDR3 spans 19 residues. The germline V gene encodes CDR1 SGHRS and CDR2 YFSETQ. The CDR3 DNA reads as TGCGCCAGCAGCTTAAATCGGGGGTCTGGGAGCATGGGCCCAGATACGCAGTATTTT. Translation gives CASSLNRGSGSMGPDTQYF.

This clone was detected a few times. The chain has TRBV15 and TRBJ2-3; TRBD2 might be the D (5 bases). CDR1 is LNHNV, CDR2 YYDKDF, per germline (reference sequence). CDR3 length equals 18 residues. The V and J ends lost 0 bases and 4 bases respectively, with 20 bases between them. CDR3 residues: CATSRDSAVALGADTQYF. The CDR3 nucleotides read TGTGCCACCAGCAGAGATTCTGCGGTAGCGCTCGGGGCAGATACGCAGTATTTT.

The V call is TRBV7-2, the J call TRBJ2-3; TRBD2 matches at 12 bases. Losses at the gene ends were 0 bases for V and 3 bases for J; bases not matched to a gene: 1. The CDR3 contains 16 residues. Germline V gene data show CDR1 as SGHTA and CDR2 as FQGNSA. The CDR3 DNA is TGTGCCAGCAGCTTAGCTCTAGCGGGGGGGACAGATACGCAGTATTTT. Residues: CASSLALAGGTDTQYF.

This clone has more than one count but fewer than ten. This chain uses TRBV5-1 with TRBJ1-1; tentatively, D is TRBD1 (6 bases). V was pared by 2 bases and J by 1 base, with 9 bases between. The length of the CDR3 is 14 residues. Germline CDR1 is SGHRS and CDR2 is YFSETQ. CDR3 nucleotides: TGCGCCAGCAGCTTAAAGACAGGGAACACTGAAGCTTTCTTT. Translation gives CASSLKTGNTEAFF.

This clone was seen a handful of times. The chain uses TRBV5-4 and TRBJ2-1; D not resolved. The CDR3 is 12 residues long. Germline CDR1 SGHNT, CDR2 YYREEE (reference sequence). Trimming pared 1 base from V and 8 bases from J, leaving 7 bases between. CDR3 nucleotides: TGTGCCAGCAGCTTGAATACGGATGAGCAGTTCTTC. Protein sequence: CASSLNTDEQFF.

The DNA for the CDR3 is TGTGCCAGCAGCTTAATAGTGAATGAGCAGTTCTTC. This translates into CASSLIVNEQFF. The rearrangement links TRBV7-2 to TRBJ2-1, with D uncertain. Germline values: CDR1 SGHTA, CDR2 FQGNSA. The CDR3 has 12 amino acids. The V and J ends lost 2 bases and 7 bases respectively, with 6 bases between them.

CDR3: CASSEDREHTEAFF. The DNA for the CDR3 is TGTGCCAGCAGCGAAGACAGGGAGCACACTGAAGCTTTCTTT. This sequence joins TRBV5-6 and TRBJ1-1; 7 nucleotides agree with TRBD1. The CDR3 is 14 residues long. The germline CDR1 and CDR2 sequences are SGHDT and YYEEEE. The J segment lost 3 bases and the V segment lost 4 bases, leaving 6 bases of the junction unmatched.

The chain uses TRBV4-2 and TRBJ2-2; 10 bases agree with TRBD2. This CDR3 is built from 18 residues. Germline values: CDR1 LGHNA, CDR2 YNFKEQ. The trim removed 0 bases at V and 0 bases at J, leaving 4 bases unmatched. Here the CDR3 DNA reads TGTGCCAGCAGCCAAGAACGAGCGGGGGGGCCGAACACCGGGGAGCTGTTTTTT. The encoded protein is CASSQERAGGPNTGELFF.

This sequence joins TRBV18 and TRBJ2-2; 8 nucleotides agree with TRBD1. The CDR3 runs 15 residues. V shed 4 bases, J shed 7 bases, and the junction held 8 bases outside the gene matches. Looked up from germline, CDR1 is KGHSH and CDR2 is LQKENI. The CDR3 spells CASSQGTGGGGELFF. DNA of the CDR3: TGTGCCAGCTCACAGGGGACAGGCGGTGGCGGGGAGCTGTTTTTT.

The chain links TRBV2 to TRBJ1-4; D not certain. This CDR3 comprises 11 residues. With 3 bases removed from V and 8 bases from J, the gap between germline ends came to 4 bases. Germline loops: CDR1 SNHLY, CDR2 FYNNEI. CDR3 sequence: CASSDPEKLFF. CDR3 bases: TGTGCCAGCAGTGATCCGGAAAAACTGTTTTTT.

The chain uses TRBV7-2 and TRBJ1-2; D may be TRBD1 (6 bases). V was shortened by 4 bases and J by 8 bases, with 14 bases between the two germline ends. The V gene's germline CDR1 is SGHTA and CDR2 FQGNSA. The CDR3 extends over 13 amino acids. The CDR3 nucleotides read TGTGCCAGCAGCTCCAGTACAGGGAAAGGCTACACCTTC. Translated: CASSSSTGKGYTF.

By frequency in the sample, this clone is medium-sized (0.01 to 0.1%). The chain employs TRBV6-5 and TRBJ2-1, with 7 bases fitting TRBD1. The CDR3 consists of 14 residues. J was trimmed by 3 bases and V by 6 bases; bases with no gene match: 5. In germline, CDR1 is MNHEY, CDR2 SVGAGI. Here the CDR3 reads CASSLTGIYNEQFF. As DNA, the CDR3 is TGTGCCAGCAGCCTGACAGGGATCTACAATGAGCAGTTCTTC.

The genes are TRBV19 and TRBJ2-1, with D possibly being TRBD2 (6 bases). The CDR3 extends over 15 amino acids. V was shortened by 4 bases and J by 8 bases, with 18 bases between the two germline ends. The germline V gene encodes CDR1 LNHDA and CDR2 SQIVND (reference sequence). The CDR3 sequence is CASSSDGGSWDEQFF. The CDR3, as DNA: TGTGCCAGTAGTAGTGATGGGGGGTCTTGGGATGAGCAGTTCTTC.

This clone was seen only a few times. A far more abundant clone sits one base away, making this likely a read error. The gene calls are TRBV5-1 and TRBJ2-7; 8 bases fit TRBD2. The CDR3 has 14 residues. V was clipped by 4 bases and J by 7 bases; unmatched bases: 10. CDR1 and CDR2 (germline): SGHRS, YFSETQ. DNA for the CDR3: TGCGCCAGCAGCCACGGGGTAGCGGGGTGGGAGCAGTACTTC. Translated: CASSHGVAGWEQYF.

The V call is TRBV18, the J call TRBJ2-7, with a tentative D call TRBD1 (6 bases). V was clipped by 1 base and J by 3 bases, with 10 bases between them. The germline V gene has CDR1 KGHSH and CDR2 LQKENI. This CDR3 spans 14 amino acids. CDR3 region: CASSPHPDSYEQYV. In DNA form, the CDR3 reads TGTGCCAGCTCACCACACCCGGACAGCTACGAGCAGTACGTC.

The genes are TRBV6-6 and TRBJ1-4, with a tentative D call TRBD1 (6 bases). The CDR3 consists of 15 residues. V gave up 2 bases and J gave up 8 bases, with 15 bases separating them. Germline V lookup: CDR1 MNHNY, CDR2 SVGAGI (reference sequence). DNA for the CDR3: TGTGCCAGCAGTTACCCACAGGGCTGGAGCGAAAAACTGTTTTTT. It translates to CASSYPQGWSEKLFF.

The chain combines TRBV27 with TRBJ1-1, with D uncertain. V was cut by 3 bases and J by 0 bases, with 11 bases left in between. The germline V gene encodes CDR1 MNHEY and CDR2 SMNVEV (reference sequence). CDR3 length: 15 residues. The DNA for the CDR3 is TGTGCCAGCAGTTTGGTCCCCAGGATGAACACTGAAGCTTTCTTT. This codes for CASSLVPRMNTEAFF.

The chain employs TRBV19 and TRBJ2-1; 7 bases agree with TRBD1. Germline V lookup: CDR1 LNHDA, CDR2 SQIVND (reference sequence). CDR3 size: 15 residues. With 1 base clipped from V and 4 bases from J, the junction kept 4 bases outside the gene matches. The CDR3 sequence is CASSIGGGQYNEQFF. The CDR3 DNA is TGTGCCAGTAGTATAGGAGGGGGCCAATACAATGAGCAGTTCTTC.

V gene TRBV25-1 combines with J gene TRBJ1-5; D possibly corresponds to TRBD1 (6 bases). V was trimmed by 3 bases and J by 5 bases, leaving 11 bases between them. The CDR3 consists of 14 residues. The germline gives CDR1 MGHDK, CDR2 SYGVNS. In nucleotides, the CDR3 is TGTGCCAGCAGTGATCGGCAGGGGTATCAGCCCCAGCATTTT. Its translation: CASSDRQGYQPQHF.

The chain is built from TRBV7-9 and TRBJ1-4; D is perhaps TRBD1 (5 bases). Trimming took off 5 bases at V and 3 bases at J, with 19 bases between the two ends. In germline, CDR1 is SEHNR, CDR2 FQNEAQ (reference sequence). This CDR3 is 17 amino acids long. The DNA for the CDR3 is TGTGCCAGCAGCCCCCCCCCAGGGAGGCAAGCTAATGAAAAACTGTTTTTT. Amino acids: CASSPPPGRQANEKLFF.

The table lists this clone with a few counts. The chain links TRBV27 to TRBJ1-1; D is perhaps TRBD1 (5 bases). The CDR3 sequence is 14 residues long. The germline V and J ends were trimmed by 6 bases and 5 bases, with 16 bases remaining between them. Per germline, CDR1 MNHEY and CDR2 SMNVEV (reference sequence). CDR3 bases: TGTGCCAGCAGGTCCTCGGGGGTTTTGACTGAAGCTTTCTTT. Its protein product is CASRSSGVLTEAFF.

V usage is TRBV6-6 and J usage is TRBJ2-1; D perhaps matches TRBD1 (5 bases). V was trimmed by 2 bases and J by 7 bases, leaving 9 bases between them. The CDR3 extends over 13 amino acids. The germline V gene encodes CDR1 MNHNY and CDR2 SVGAGI (reference sequence). The CDR3 here is CASSYVRENEQFF. As DNA, the CDR3 is TGTGCCAGCAGTTACGTCAGGGAAAATGAGCAGTTCTTC.

A few counts support this clone. V and J are TRBV5-1 and TRBJ1-1, with a weak D call TRBD1 (5 bases). The CDR3 sequence is 15 residues long. Germline assignment: CDR1 SGHRS and CDR2 YFSETQ. V lost 3 bases and J lost 4, with 16 bases in between. CDR3 region: CASSYQGLGSTEAFF. CDR3 DNA sequence: TGCGCCAGCAGCTATCAGGGACTGGGGAGCACTGAAGCTTTCTTT.

The chain recombines TRBV29-1 with TRBJ2-3, with 9 bases fitting TRBD2. CDR1 SQVTM and CDR2 ANQGSEA come from the germline V gene. CDR3 size: 14 residues. V was pared by 3 bases and J by 1 base, with 2 bases of the junction left unmatched. For the CDR3, the DNA is TGCAGCGTTGACGGGACTAGCCGCACAGATACGCAGTATTTT. Translating gives CSVDGTSRTDTQYF.

The chain joins TRBV29-1 to TRBJ2-3; weak D call: TRBD2 (5 bases). Germline values: CDR1 SQVTM, CDR2 ANQGSEA. CDR3 size: 12 residues. V was shortened by 6 bases and J by 4 bases, with 11 bases between the two germline ends. The DNA for the CDR3 is TGCAGCGTCAGACGAGGGCCAGATACGCAGTATTTT. Translating it yields CSVRRGPDTQYF.

The chain links TRBV7-6 to TRBJ1-3, with TRBD1 as a possible D gene (6 bases). Germline CDR1 and CDR2: SGHVS and FNYEAQ. V gave up 2 bases and J gave up 2 bases, with 10 bases separating them. The CDR3 consists of 15 residues. The CDR3 DNA follows: TGTGCCAGCAGCTTAAGGGACATAACTGGAAACACCATATATTTT. Protein sequence: CASSLRDITGNTIYF.

The table lists this clone with a count of one. The chain has TRBV21-1 and TRBJ2-1; the table calls TRBD2, which could not be checked here. TRBV21-1 has pseudogene status. The CDR3 contains 16 residues. CDR3 protein: CASSNRAEFHYNEQFF. The CDR3 bases are TGTGCCAGCAGCAATCGAGCGGAATTCCACTACAATGAGCAGTTCTTC.

V and J are TRBV5-1 and TRBJ2-1; TRBD1 aligns across 10 bases. Trimming cost V 4 bases and J 5 bases; bases outside gene matches: 9. Germline CDR1 SGHRS, CDR2 YFSETQ. The CDR3 is 16 residues long. This chain's CDR3 is CASSPSLDRGNNEQFF. The CDR3, as DNA: TGCGCCAGCAGCCCAAGCCTGGACAGGGGGAACAATGAGCAGTTCTTC.